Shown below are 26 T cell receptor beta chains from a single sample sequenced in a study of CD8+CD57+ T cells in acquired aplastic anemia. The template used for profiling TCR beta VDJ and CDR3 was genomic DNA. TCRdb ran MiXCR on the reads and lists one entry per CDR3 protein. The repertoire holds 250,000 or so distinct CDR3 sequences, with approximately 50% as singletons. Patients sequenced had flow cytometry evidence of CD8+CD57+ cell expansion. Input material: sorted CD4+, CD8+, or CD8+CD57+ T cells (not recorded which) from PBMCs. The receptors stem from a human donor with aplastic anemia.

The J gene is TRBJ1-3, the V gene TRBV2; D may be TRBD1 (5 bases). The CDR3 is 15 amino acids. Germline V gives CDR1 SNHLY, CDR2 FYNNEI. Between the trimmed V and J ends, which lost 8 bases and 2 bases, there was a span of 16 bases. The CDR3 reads CASCSRVTAGNTIYF. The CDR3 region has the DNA TGTGCCAGCTGTTCCAGGGTTACGGCTGGAAACACCATATATTTT.

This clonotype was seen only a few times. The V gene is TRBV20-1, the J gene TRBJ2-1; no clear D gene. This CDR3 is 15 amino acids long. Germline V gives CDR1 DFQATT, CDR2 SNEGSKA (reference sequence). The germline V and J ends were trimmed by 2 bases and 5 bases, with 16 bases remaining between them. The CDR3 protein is CSARTRPPRDNEQFF. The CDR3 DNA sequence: TGCAGTGCTAGAACCCGCCCTCCCCGAGACAATGAGCAGTTCTTC.

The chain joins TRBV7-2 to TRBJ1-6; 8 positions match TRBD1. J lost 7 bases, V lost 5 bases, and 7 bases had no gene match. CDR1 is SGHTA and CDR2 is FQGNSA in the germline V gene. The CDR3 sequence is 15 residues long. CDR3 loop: CASSRRTGPNSPLHF. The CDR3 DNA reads TGTGCCAGCAGCCGTAGGACAGGGCCGAATTCACCCCTCCACTTT.

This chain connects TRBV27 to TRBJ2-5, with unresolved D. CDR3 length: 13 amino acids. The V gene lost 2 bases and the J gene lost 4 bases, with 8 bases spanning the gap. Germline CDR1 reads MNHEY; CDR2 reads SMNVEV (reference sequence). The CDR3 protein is CASSLVVRETQYF. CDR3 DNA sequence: TGTGCCAGCAGTTTAGTCGTTAGAGAGACCCAGTACTTC.

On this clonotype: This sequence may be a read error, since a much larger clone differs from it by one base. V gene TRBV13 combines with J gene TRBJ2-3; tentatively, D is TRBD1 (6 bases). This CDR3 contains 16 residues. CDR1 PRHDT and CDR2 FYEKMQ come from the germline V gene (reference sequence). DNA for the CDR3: TGTGCCACCTCCGACCGAGGGGGACAACCCACAAATACGCAGTATTTT. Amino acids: CATSDRGGQPTNTQYF.

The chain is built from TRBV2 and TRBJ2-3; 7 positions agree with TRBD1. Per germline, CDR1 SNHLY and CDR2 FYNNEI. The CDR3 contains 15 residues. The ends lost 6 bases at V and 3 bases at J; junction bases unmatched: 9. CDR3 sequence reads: CASSRDSQRTDTQYF. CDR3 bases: TGTGCCAGCAGCCGGGACAGCCAGAGGACAGATACGCAGTATTTT.

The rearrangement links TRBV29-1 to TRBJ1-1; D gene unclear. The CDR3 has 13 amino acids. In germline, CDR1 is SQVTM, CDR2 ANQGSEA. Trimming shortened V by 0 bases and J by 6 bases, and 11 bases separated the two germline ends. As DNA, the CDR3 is TGCAGCGTTGAAGACAGCCGAAGCCCTGAAGCTTTCTTT. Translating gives CSVEDSRSPEAFF.

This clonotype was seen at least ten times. The CDR3 nucleotides are TGCAGTGCTTGGCGTATTATGGGCTACACCTTC. Translating it yields CSAWRIMGYTF. The chain has TRBV20-1 and TRBJ1-2; no reliable D call. The CDR3 consists of 11 residues. V was trimmed by 5 bases and J by 8 bases, leaving 12 bases between them. Germline CDR1 DFQATT, CDR2 SNEGSKA (reference sequence).

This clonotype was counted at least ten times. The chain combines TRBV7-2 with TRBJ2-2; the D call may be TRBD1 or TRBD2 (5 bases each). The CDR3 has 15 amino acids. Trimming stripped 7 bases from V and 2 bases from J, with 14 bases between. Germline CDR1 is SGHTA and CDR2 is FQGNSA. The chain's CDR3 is CASTLGTVNTGELFF. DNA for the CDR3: TGTGCCAGCACCCTCGGGACCGTTAACACCGGGGAGCTGTTTTTT. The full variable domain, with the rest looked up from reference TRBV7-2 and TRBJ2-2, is GAGVSQSPSNKVTEKGKDVELRCDPISGHTALYWYRQSLGQGLEFLIYFQGNSAPDKSGLPSDRFSAERTGGSVSTLTIQRTQQEDSAVYLCASTLGTVNTGELFFGEGSRLTVL.

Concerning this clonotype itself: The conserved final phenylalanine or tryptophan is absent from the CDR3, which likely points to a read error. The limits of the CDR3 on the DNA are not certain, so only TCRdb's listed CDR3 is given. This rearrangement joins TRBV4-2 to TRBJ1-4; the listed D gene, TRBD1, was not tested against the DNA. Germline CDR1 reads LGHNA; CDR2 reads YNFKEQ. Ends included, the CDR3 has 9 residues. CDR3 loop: CASSQETGG.

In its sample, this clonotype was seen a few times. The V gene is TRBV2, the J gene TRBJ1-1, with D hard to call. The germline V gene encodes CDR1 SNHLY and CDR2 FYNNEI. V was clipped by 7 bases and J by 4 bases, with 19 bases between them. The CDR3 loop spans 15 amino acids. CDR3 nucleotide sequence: TGTGCCAGCACTACCGGTTCGGTATTTGGCACTGAAGCTTTCTTT. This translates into CASTTGSVFGTEAFF.

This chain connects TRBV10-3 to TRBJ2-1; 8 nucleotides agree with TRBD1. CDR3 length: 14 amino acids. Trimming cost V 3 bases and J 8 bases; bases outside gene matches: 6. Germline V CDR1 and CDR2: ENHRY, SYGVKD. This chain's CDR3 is CAISERTGWDEQFF. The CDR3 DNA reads TGTGCCATCAGTGAACGGACAGGGTGGGATGAGCAGTTCTTC.

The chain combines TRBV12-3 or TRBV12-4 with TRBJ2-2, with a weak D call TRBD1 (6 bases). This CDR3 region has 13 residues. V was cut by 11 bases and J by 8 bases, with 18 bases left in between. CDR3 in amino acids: CAGWDKWYGELFF. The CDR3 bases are TGTGCCGGATGGGACAAGTGGTATGGGGAGCTGTTTTTT.

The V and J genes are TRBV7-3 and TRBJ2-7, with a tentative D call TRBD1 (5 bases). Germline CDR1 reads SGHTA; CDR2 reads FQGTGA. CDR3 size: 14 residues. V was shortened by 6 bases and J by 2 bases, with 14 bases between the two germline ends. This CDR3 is CASSELQVTYEQYF. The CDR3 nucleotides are TGTGCCAGCAGTGAATTACAGGTCACCTACGAGCAGTACTTC.

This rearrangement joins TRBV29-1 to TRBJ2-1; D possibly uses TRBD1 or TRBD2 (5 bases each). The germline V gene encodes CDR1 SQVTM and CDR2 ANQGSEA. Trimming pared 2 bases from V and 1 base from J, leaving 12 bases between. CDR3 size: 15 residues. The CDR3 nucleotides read TGCAGCGTTGAACGGGGCGTTAGGTCCTACAATGAGCAGTTCTTC. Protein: CSVERGVRSYNEQFF.

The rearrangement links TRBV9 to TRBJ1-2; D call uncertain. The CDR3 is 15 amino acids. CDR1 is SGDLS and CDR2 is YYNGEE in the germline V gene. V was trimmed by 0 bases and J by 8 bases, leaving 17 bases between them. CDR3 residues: CASSVGGQEPWGYTF. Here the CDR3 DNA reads TGTGCCAGCAGCGTAGGAGGCCAGGAGCCTTGGGGCTACACCTTC.

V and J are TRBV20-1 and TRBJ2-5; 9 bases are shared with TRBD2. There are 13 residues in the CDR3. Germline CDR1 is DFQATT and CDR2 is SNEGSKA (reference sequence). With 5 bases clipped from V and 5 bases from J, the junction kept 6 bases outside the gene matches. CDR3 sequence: CSAPASGEETQYF. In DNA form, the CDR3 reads TGCAGTGCTCCTGCTAGCGGGGAGGAGACCCAGTACTTC.

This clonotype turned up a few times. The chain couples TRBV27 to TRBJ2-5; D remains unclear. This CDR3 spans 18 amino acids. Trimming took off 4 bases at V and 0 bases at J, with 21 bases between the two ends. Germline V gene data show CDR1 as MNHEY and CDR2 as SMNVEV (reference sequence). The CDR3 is CASSSHRRITINQETQYF. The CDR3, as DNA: TGTGCCAGCAGTTCACATCGACGCATAACCATAAACCAAGAGACCCAGTACTTC.

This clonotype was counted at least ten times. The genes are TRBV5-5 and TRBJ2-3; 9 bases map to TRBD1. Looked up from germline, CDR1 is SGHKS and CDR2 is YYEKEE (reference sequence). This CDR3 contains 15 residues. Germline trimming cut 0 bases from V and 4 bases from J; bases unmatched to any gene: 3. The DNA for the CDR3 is TGTGCCAGCAGCTTGGGGGACAGGGTCCCAGATACGCAGTATTTT. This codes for CASSLGDRVPDTQYF.

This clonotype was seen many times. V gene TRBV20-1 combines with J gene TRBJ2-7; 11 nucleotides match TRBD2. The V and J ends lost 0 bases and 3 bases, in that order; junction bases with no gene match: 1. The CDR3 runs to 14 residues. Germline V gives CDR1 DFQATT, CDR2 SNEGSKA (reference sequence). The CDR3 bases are TGCAGTGCTAGAGATCTAGCGGGAGGCTACGAGCAGTACTTC. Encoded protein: CSARDLAGGYEQYF.

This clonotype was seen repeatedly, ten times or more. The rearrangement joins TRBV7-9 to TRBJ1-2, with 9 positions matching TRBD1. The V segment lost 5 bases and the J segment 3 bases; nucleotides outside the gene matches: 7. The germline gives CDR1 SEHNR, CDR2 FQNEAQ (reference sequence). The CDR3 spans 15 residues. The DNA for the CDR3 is TGTGCCAGCAGCCCCCGGGACAGGGAGGACTATGGCTACACCTTC. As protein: CASSPRDREDYGYTF.

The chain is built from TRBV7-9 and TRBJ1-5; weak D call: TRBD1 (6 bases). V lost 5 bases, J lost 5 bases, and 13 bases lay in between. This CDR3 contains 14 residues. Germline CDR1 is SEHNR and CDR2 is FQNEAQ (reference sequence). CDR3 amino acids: CASSITGGYQPQHF. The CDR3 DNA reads TGTGCCAGCAGCATTACTGGGGGCTATCAGCCCCAGCATTTT.

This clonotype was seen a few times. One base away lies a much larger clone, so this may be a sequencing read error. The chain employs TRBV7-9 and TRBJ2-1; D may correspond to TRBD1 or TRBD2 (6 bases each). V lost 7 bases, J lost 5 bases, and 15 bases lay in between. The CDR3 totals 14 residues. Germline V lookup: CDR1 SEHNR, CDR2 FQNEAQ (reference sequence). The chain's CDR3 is CASNFGGPNNEQFF. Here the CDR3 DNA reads TGTGCCAGCAACTTCGGGGGCCCAAACAATGAGCAGTTCTTC. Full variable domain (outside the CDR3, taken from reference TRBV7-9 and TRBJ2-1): DTGVSQNPRHKITKRGQNVTFRCDPISEHNRLYWYRQTLGQGPEFLTYFQNEAQLEKSRLLSDRFSAERPKGSFSTLEIQRTEQGDSAMYLCASNFGGPNNEQFFGPGTRLTVL.

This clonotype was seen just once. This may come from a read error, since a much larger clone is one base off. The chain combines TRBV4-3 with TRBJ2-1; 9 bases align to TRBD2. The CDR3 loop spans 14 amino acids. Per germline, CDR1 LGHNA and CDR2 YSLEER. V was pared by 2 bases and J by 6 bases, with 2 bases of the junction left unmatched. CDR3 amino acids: CASSQIAGVNEQFF. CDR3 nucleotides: TGCGCCAGCAGCCAAATAGCGGGGGTCAATGAGCAGTTCTTC.

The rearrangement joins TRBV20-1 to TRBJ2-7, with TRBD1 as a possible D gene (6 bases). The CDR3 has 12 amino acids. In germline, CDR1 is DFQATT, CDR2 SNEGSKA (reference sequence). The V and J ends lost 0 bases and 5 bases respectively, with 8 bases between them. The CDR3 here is CSARDRDNEQYF. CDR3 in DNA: TGCAGTGCTAGAGACCGGGACAACGAGCAGTACTTC.

In nucleotides, the CDR3 is TGTGCCAGCAGCCCAAACGGTCAGGGGAACTATGGCTACACCTTC. Protein: CASSPNGQGNYGYTF. V and J are TRBV5-6 and TRBJ1-2; D may be TRBD1 (6 bases). The length of the CDR3 is 15 residues. V lost 4 bases, J lost 2 bases, and 15 bases lay in between. Germline values: CDR1 SGHDT, CDR2 YYEEEE.